Below, 25 T cell receptor beta chains from the same sample are listed, as sequenced in a study of blood T cell repertoires in COVID-19. Data came from immunoSEQ multiplex PCR; TCRdb stores just in-frame clones and leaves some out. The sample holds some 70,000 clones, roughly 79% seen once. Sequencing was carried out using peripheral blood. These receptors all come from a woman in her seventies with acute or convalescent COVID-19.

In this sample, this clone turned up a few times. J is TRBJ1-4 and V is TRBV5-1, with 7 bases that match TRBD1. CDR1 is SGHRS and CDR2 is YFSETQ in the germline V gene. V lost 5 bases to trimming and J lost 5 bases; unmatched junction nucleotides: 6. The CDR3 length is 14 residues. The CDR3 sequence is CASRRDSTNEKLFF. The CDR3 DNA sequence: TGCGCCAGCAGGAGGGACAGCACAAATGAAAAACTGTTTTTT.

This clone was detected a few times. The rearrangement links TRBV27 to TRBJ2-7, with no clear D. The CDR3 extends over 16 amino acids. Germline V gene sequence: CDR1 MNHEY, CDR2 SMNVEV (reference sequence). V lost 0 bases to trimming and J lost 2 bases, with 14 bases between them. CDR3 DNA: TGTGCCAGCAGTTTATCGAAGAGCGATTCCCCCTACGAGCAGTACTTC. Translated, it gives CASSLSKSDSPYEQYF.

This clone was seen a few times. This chain connects TRBV7-9 to TRBJ1-2; D may be TRBD1 (5 bases). The germline V gene encodes CDR1 SEHNR and CDR2 FQNEAQ (reference sequence). V lost 5 bases to trimming and J lost 7 bases, with 11 bases between them. The CDR3 length is 12 residues. CDR3 in amino acids: CASSAPGFGYTF. The CDR3 coding sequence is TGTGCCAGCAGCGCCCCAGGGTTTGGCTACACCTTC.

V and J are TRBV5-6 and TRBJ1-2, with TRBD1 matching over 9 bases. The V segment lost 2 bases and the J segment 2 bases; nucleotides outside the gene matches: 7. Germline assignment: CDR1 SGHDT and CDR2 YYEEEE. The length of the CDR3 is 16 residues. The CDR3 DNA reads TGTGCCAGCAGCTTTACCGGGACAGGGAGGAACTATGGCTACACCTTC. Translating gives CASSFTGTGRNYGYTF.

This chain uses TRBV27 with TRBJ2-7, with 7 bases aligning to TRBD2. Germline V gene sequence: CDR1 MNHEY, CDR2 SMNVEV (reference sequence). Unmatched junction bases numbered 6, after V lost 3 bases and J lost 4 bases. The CDR3 length is 14 residues. The CDR3 reads CASSLGGSIYEQYF. CDR3 nucleotide sequence: TGTGCCAGCAGTTTGGGCGGGAGTATTTACGAGCAGTACTTC.

This rearrangement joins TRBV11-2 to TRBJ2-7, with 7 bases matching TRBD2. The V gene's germline CDR1 is SGHAT and CDR2 FQNNGV. V shed 1 base, J shed 6 bases, and the junction held 9 bases outside the gene matches. This CDR3 comprises 15 residues. The CDR3 protein is CASSLALAAVGEQYF. CDR3 sequence (DNA): TGTGCCAGCAGCTTAGCGCTAGCGGCGGTCGGCGAGCAGTACTTC.

This rearrangement joins TRBV6-5 to TRBJ1-1; TRBD1 might be the D (6 bases). The germline CDR1 and CDR2 sequences are MNHEY and SVGAGI. The V end was cut by 9 bases, the J end by 0 bases, with 17 bases between. This CDR3 is built from 15 residues. CDR3 in amino acids: CASSSRKGVNTEAFF. The CDR3 nucleotides are TGTGCCAGTTCCAGTCGCAAGGGGGTGAACACTGAAGCTTTCTTT.

The CDR3 is CASRAFVQAIGQYF. DNA of the CDR3: TGTGCCAGCAGGGCTTTCGTCCAGGCCATCGGGCAGTACTTC. This sequence joins TRBV2 and TRBJ2-7; D unresolved. The ends were cut back, 6 bases at V and 9 bases at J, with 21 bases in the middle. CDR1 is SNHLY and CDR2 is FYNNEI in the germline V gene. The CDR3 spans 14 residues.

In nucleotides, the CDR3 is TGTGCCAGTAGTATGCCGGATGGCTACACCTTC. Protein sequence: CASSMPDGYTF. V gene TRBV19 combines with J gene TRBJ1-2; no definite D call. Trimming stripped 3 bases from V and 6 bases from J, with 5 bases between. Germline CDR1 reads LNHDA; CDR2 reads SQIVND (reference sequence). CDR3 length: 11 residues.

The chain links TRBV14 to TRBJ2-3; tentative D call: TRBD1 (6 bases). V was cut by 7 bases and J by 3 bases, with 26 bases left in between. Per germline, CDR1 SGHDN and CDR2 FVKESK. The CDR3 has 18 residues. CDR3 sequence: CASTSAKFARGKTDTQYF. The CDR3 coding sequence is TGTGCCAGCACCTCAGCCAAGTTCGCCAGGGGAAAGACAGATACGCAGTATTTT.

The chain uses TRBV10-3 and TRBJ2-3; TRBD2 matches 11 bases. The V and J ends lost 7 bases and 2 bases, in that order; junction bases with no gene match: 14. CDR3 length: 18 amino acids. The germline V gene encodes CDR1 ENHRY and CDR2 SYGVKD. The CDR3 here is CAIKGTRGLAALTDTQYF. CDR3 nucleotides: TGTGCCATCAAGGGGACGAGGGGACTAGCGGCTCTCACAGATACGCAGTATTTT.

V and J are TRBV28 and TRBJ1-1; D call uncertain. V was shortened by 1 base and J by 1 base, with 7 bases between the two germline ends. The CDR3 has 14 amino acids. The germline V gene has CDR1 MDHEN and CDR2 SYDVKM. The CDR3, as DNA: TGTGCCAGCAGTTTATCCAGTACGAACACTGAAGCTTTCTTT. Its protein product is CASSLSSTNTEAFF.

This clone was seen more than once but under ten times. This chain uses TRBV5-1 with TRBJ2-1, with D possibly matching TRBD1 (5 bases). The CDR3 sequence is 15 residues long. V lost 2 bases, J lost 6 bases, and 15 bases lay in between. Germline V gene data show CDR1 as SGHRS and CDR2 as YFSETQ. In nucleotides, the CDR3 is TGCGCCAGCAGCTTTAGGCAGGGCCTAGGCAATGAGCAGTTCTTC. This codes for CASSFRQGLGNEQFF. Full variable domain (remainder filled in from reference TRBV5-1 and TRBJ2-1): KAGVTQTPRYLIKTRGQQVTLSCSPISGHRSVSWYQQTPGQGLQFLFEYFSETQRNKGNFPGRFSGRQFSNSRSEMNVSTLELGDSALYLCASSFRQGLGNEQFFGPGTRLTVL.

The gene calls are TRBV15 and TRBJ1-2; D remains ambiguous. The CDR3 is 16 amino acids. The germline V gene has CDR1 LNHNV and CDR2 YYDKDF (reference sequence). Trimming cost V 2 bases and J 7 bases, with 20 bases left between them. This CDR3 is CATSRPHRTGIPGYTF. CDR3 bases: TGTGCCACCAGCAGACCCCACCGGACCGGGATCCCTGGCTACACCTTC.

This chain's CDR3 is CASSELPGQKAYEQYF. CDR3 bases: TGTGCCAGCAGTGAACTTCCGGGACAGAAAGCTTACGAGCAGTACTTC. This sequence joins TRBV6-1 and TRBJ2-7; 7 bases fit TRBD1. In germline, CDR1 is MNHNS, CDR2 SASEGT. CDR3 length equals 16 residues. The ends lost 2 bases at V and 4 bases at J; junction bases unmatched: 11.

The chain recombines TRBV7-3 with TRBJ2-1; the match to TRBD2 covers 8 bases. The V and J ends lost 5 bases and 0 bases, in that order; junction bases with no gene match: 3. Germline CDR1 is SGHTA and CDR2 is FQGTGA. The CDR3 extends over 15 amino acids. This CDR3 reads CASSPSGSSYNEQFF. In nucleotides, the CDR3 is TGTGCCAGCAGCCCTAGCGGGTCCTCCTACAATGAGCAGTTCTTC.

The chain is built from TRBV5-1 and TRBJ1-4, with D unclear. The CDR3 is 14 amino acids. Germline loops: CDR1 SGHRS, CDR2 YFSETQ. Trimming pared 0 bases from V and 4 bases from J, leaving 7 bases between. Here the CDR3 reads CASSLGSFNEKLFF. Written as DNA, the CDR3 is TGCGCCAGCAGCTTGGGCAGTTTTAATGAAAAACTGTTTTTT.

This clone was counted between two and nine times. The chain uses TRBV27 and TRBJ1-3, with D possibly being TRBD1 (5 bases). V was pared by 6 bases and J by 0 bases, with 9 bases between. CDR1 is MNHEY, CDR2 SMNVEV, per germline (reference sequence). This CDR3 is 14 amino acids long. CDR3: CASRDISSGNTIYF. CDR3 coding DNA: TGTGCCAGCAGGGACATTAGCTCTGGAAACACCATATATTTT.

The chain recombines TRBV28 with TRBJ1-2; perhaps TRBD1 as D (6 bases). CDR3 length equals 14 residues. The V and J ends lost 5 bases and 0 bases respectively, with 10 bases between them. Per germline, CDR1 MDHEN and CDR2 SYDVKM. The CDR3 nucleotides read TGTGCCAGCAGTCGCACAGGGCCTAACTATGGCTACACCTTC. It specifies CASSRTGPNYGYTF.

This chain's CDR3 is CASSRSFSYNEQFF. CDR3 nucleotide sequence: TGTGCCAGCAGTAGGAGTTTCTCCTACAATGAGCAGTTCTTC. The V and J genes are TRBV2 and TRBJ2-1; no clear D gene. Germline V lookup: CDR1 SNHLY, CDR2 FYNNEI. V lost 5 bases to trimming and J lost 0 bases, with 8 bases between them. The CDR3 consists of 14 residues.

V gene TRBV28 combines with J gene TRBJ1-2, with 8 bases fitting TRBD1. Germline lookup yields CDR1 MDHEN and CDR2 SYDVKM. J lost 8 bases, V lost 10 bases, and 9 bases had no gene match. This CDR3 spans 12 amino acids. The CDR3 DNA reads TGTGCCACCCAAACAGGGGGATTAGGCTACACCTTC. Its protein product is CATQTGGLGYTF.

This clone came up a few times. The chain carries TRBV9 and TRBJ2-4; D may be TRBD1 (6 bases). Trimming cost V 0 bases and J 7 bases, with 11 bases left between them. This CDR3 comprises 14 residues. CDR1 is SGDLS and CDR2 is YYNGEE in the germline V gene. CDR3 bases: TGTGCCAGCAGCGTAGGTTCCCAGGGGAACATTCAGTACTTC. This translates into CASSVGSQGNIQYF.

This clone was recorded once. The chain combines TRBV5-1 with TRBJ2-5, with TRBD2 matching over 8 bases. The germline CDR1 and CDR2 sequences are SGHRS and YFSETQ. V was clipped by 0 bases and J by 4 bases; unmatched bases: 5. The CDR3 sequence is 15 residues long. The CDR3 DNA is TGCGCCAGCAGCTTGGCGGGAGGGCCTTTAGAGACCCAGTACTTC. Protein sequence: CASSLAGGPLETQYF.

V gene TRBV7-9 combines with J gene TRBJ1-2; 8 bases map to TRBD1. Germline CDR1 reads SEHNR; CDR2 reads FQNEAQ (reference sequence). This CDR3 has 13 residues. Trimming removed 2 bases from V and 6 bases from J; junction bases left unmatched: 2. Written as DNA, the CDR3 is TGTGCCAGCAGCTTATTGACAGGGGATGGCTACACCTTC. This encodes CASSLLTGDGYTF.

The V call is TRBV19, the J call TRBJ2-7, with 8 bases matching TRBD1. Germline lookup yields CDR1 LNHDA and CDR2 SQIVND (reference sequence). Germline trimming cut 6 bases from V and 3 bases from J; bases unmatched to any gene: 10. The CDR3 has 15 amino acids. Here the CDR3 DNA reads TGTGCCAGTAGCAACCCGGGACAGGTGTACTACGAGCAGTACTTC. Amino acids: CASSNPGQVYYEQYF.